The T cell receptor (beta chain) under discussion was sequenced for a study of blood T cell repertoires in COVID-19. Overall study: The United States, Italy and Spain supplied acute and convalescent COVID-19 samples.

The protocol was immunoSEQ multiplex PCR, while the TCRdb copy is restricted to in-frame clones and leaves out a portion. The data contain 180,000 or so clones, around 79% of them singletons. The V end was cut by 4 bases, the J end by 9 bases, with 14 bases between. The CDR3 extends over 13 amino acids. Germline-derived CDR1 and CDR2 are SGHRS and YFSETQ. The chain combines TRBV5-1 with TRBJ2-1; D not certain. This TCR came from a man aged 50 or older who had recovered from COVID-19. Specimen: peripheral blood. In nucleotides, the CDR3 is TGCGCCAGCAGCGCTACCTACTATACTGAGCAGTTCTTC. Its protein is CASSATYYTEQFF.